This is a list of T cell receptor beta chains from one sample in a study of technical replicates of blood from a handful of donors. Produced via immunoSEQ multiplex PCR; TCRdb's table is partial and in-frame only. The sample yields about 82,000 clones, 94% seen once. Material for sequencing was T cells isolated from PBMCs. Source of these receptors: a human donor in good health. Both conserved end residues are part of each CDR3. Each record gives: CDR3 protein, V gene, J gene.

CASTEYSGNTIYF	TRBV19	TRBJ1-3
CASSPGLAEQYF	TRBV5-5	TRBJ2-7
CSVDIAPTYEQYF	TRBV29-1	TRBJ2-7
CASSQVHTSGFYEQFF	TRBV4-3	TRBJ2-1
CAISGAPDRVNGYTF	TRBV10-3	TRBJ1-2
CASKGFGGSNEKLFF	TRBV25-1	TRBJ1-4
CASSFIGGGEKLFF	TRBV27	TRBJ1-4
CASSDFSVPAHGYTF	TRBV6-1	TRBJ1-2
CASSYTSITEAFF	TRBV19	TRBJ1-1
CASSLRGNWVDEQYF	TRBV28	TRBJ2-7
CASSRRGGETQYF	TRBV11-2	TRBJ2-5
CASSLGTGDNEQYF	TRBV7-6	TRBJ2-7
CASNRAGKGGELFF	TRBV6-5	TRBJ2-2
CASSPRASGSDEQFF	TRBV5-1	TRBJ2-1
CSARTGRKLFF	TRBV20-1	TRBJ1-4
CAWSGQGNQPQHF	TRBV30	TRBJ1-5